A selection of T cell receptor beta chains follows, all from one sample in a study of blood T cell repertoires in COVID-19. The repertoire was sequenced with immunoSEQ multiplex PCR; TCRdb's copy has only in-frame clones and lacks some. Of under 150,000 clones listed, roughly 80% were seen once; the top ten hold 2.5% to 3%. Sequenced: peripheral blood. The source is a woman in her 40s with active or convalescent COVID-19. Each CDR3 is given with its conserved first and last residue. A D gene is named only where the DNA matches it firmly. Rows give clone size only sometimes, using once, few, many, or a class for an expanded clone.

v_gene	d_gene	abundance	j_gene	CDR3nt	CDR3aa
TRBV15	TRBD1	NA	TRBJ1-6	TGTGCCACCAGCCGGACAGGGGGTTCACCCCTCCACTTT	CATSRTGGSPLHF
TRBV2	NA	NA	TRBJ2-2	TGTGCCAGTGGATGGGGGGAGGAAACCGGGGAGCTGTTTTTT	CASGWGEETGELFF
TRBV12-3/TRBV12-4	NA	NA	TRBJ2-1	TGTGCCAGCAGACTTGGGACTTACAATGAGCAGTTCTTC	CASRLGTYNEQFF
TRBV27	TRBD2	few	TRBJ2-7	TGTGCCAGCAGTTTTGTAGGACCCAGAGCCGCTAGCGGATCGAGCTCCTACGAGCAGTACTTC	CASSFVGPRAASGSSSYEQYF
TRBV4-1	NA	NA	TRBJ1-1	TGCGCCAGCAGCCCGGGGGGTAGGAACACTGAAGCTTTCTTT	CASSPGGRNTEAFF
TRBV11-3	NA	NA	TRBJ2-2	TGTGCCAGCAGCTTAGAGGCCACCGGGGAGCTGTTTTTT	CASSLEATGELFF
TRBV9	NA	NA	TRBJ2-3	TGTGCCAGCAGTACCACTTCAGATACGCAGTATTTT	CASSTTSDTQYF
TRBV5-6	TRBD1	NA	TRBJ1-1	TGTGCCAGCAGCTTGGGTCAGGGGGCGCCGTACACTGAAGCTTTCTTT	CASSLGQGAPYTEAFF
TRBV18	TRBD1	NA	TRBJ2-3	TGTGCCAGCTCACCGGGACAGGGGGCAGATACGCAGTATTTT	CASSPGQGADTQYF
TRBV29-1	NA	NA	TRBJ2-1	TGCAGCGTTGAAATTACGGTCAATGAGCAGTTCTTC	CSVEITVNEQFF
TRBV28	TRBD1	NA	TRBJ1-2	TGTGCCAGCAGTTTTGAAGTACAGGGGACCCCATATGGCTACGCCTTC	CASSFEVQGTPYGYAF
TRBV5-5	TRBD2	few	TRBJ2-3	TGTGCCAGCAGCCCGGGCCCGGGAGTGCTAGCGGGGGTGAACACAGATACGCAGTATTTT	CASSPGPGVLAGVNTDTQYF
TRBV30	TRBD1	NA	TRBJ1-5	TGTGCCTGGAGTGTACTACAGGGGGAAGGTCCCCAGCATTTT	CAWSVLQGEGPQHF
TRBV9	NA	NA	TRBJ2-1	TGTGCCAGCAGCGTAGGAGGGGGTGATGAGCAGTTCTTC	CASSVGGGDEQFF
TRBV28	NA	NA	TRBJ1-6	TGTGCCAGCAGTTCCATGTTCGGGTATAATTCACCCCTCCACTTT	CASSSMFGYNSPLHF
TRBV27	NA	NA	TRBJ1-1	TGTGCCAGCAGTTTACTCGGGTCCTCGAACACTGAAGCTTTCTTT	CASSLLGSSNTEAFF
TRBV9	TRBD1	NA	TRBJ1-2	TGTGCCAGCAGCGTAGGGGACAGGGGGCATGGCTACACCTTC	CASSVGDRGHGYTF
TRBV5-4	TRBD2	NA	TRBJ2-7	TGTGCCAGCAGCCCGGGGCTAGCGGGACTCTACGAGCAGTACTTC	CASSPGLAGLYEQYF
TRBV4-2	NA	NA	TRBJ1-6	TGTGCCAGCAGCCAAGCGGGGAATTCACCCCTCCACTTT	CASSQAGNSPLHF
TRBV23-1	NA	NA	TRBJ2-3	TGCGCCAGCAGTCACCTCCTCAGGCGCGAAATTACCCCTGGCACAGATACGCAGTATTTT	CASSHLLRREITPGTDTQYF
TRBV21-1	NA	NA	TRBJ2-1	TGTGCCAGCAGCCTGTCCCGGACAGGGAATAATGAGCAGTTCTTC	CASSLSRTGNNEQFF
TRBV5-6	TRBD2	NA	TRBJ2-5	TGTGCCAGCAGCCTTAGCGGGATAGAGACCCAGTACTTC	CASSLSGIETQYF
TRBV27	NA	NA	TRBJ2-7	TGTGCCAGCAGTTTATATAGGGTTGGGGCCACCAACGAGCAGTACTTC	CASSLYRVGATNEQYF
TRBV12-3/TRBV12-4	NA	NA	TRBJ1-5	TGTGCCAGCAGTGAGGCGCCTCAGCCCCAGCATTTT	CASSEAPQPQHF
TRBV10-1	NA	NA	TRBJ2-3	TGCGCCAGCAACCAGGGATCCACAGATACGCAGTATTTT	CASNQGSTDTQYF
TRBV11-2	NA	NA	TRBJ1-2	TGTGCCAGCAGCTTAGACAGGGCGACCCTCCCCCTTTATGGCTACACCTTC	CASSLDRATLPLYGYTF
TRBV6-1	NA	NA	TRBJ1-2	TGTGCCAGCAGTGAGGCCTCCAAACCCTCCTATGGCTACACCTTC	CASSEASKPSYGYTF
TRBV28	NA	once	TRBJ2-3	TGTGCCAGCCCCCCCAGCGGGCAAGTAGCAGATACGCAGTATTTT	CASPPSGQVADTQYF
TRBV27	TRBD1	NA	TRBJ2-7	TGTGCCAGCAGTTCGGGGACAGGCAGAGCTAACGAGCAGTACTTC	CASSSGTGRANEQYF
TRBV11-2	NA	few	TRBJ1-2	TGTGCCAGCAGCTACAGGGATGGCTACACCTTC	CASSYRDGYTF
TRBV18	NA	NA	TRBJ1-6	TGTGCCAGCTCACCAGGGGGCACCTATAATTCACCCCTCCACTTT	CASSPGGTYNSPLHF
TRBV16	NA	NA	TRBJ2-2	TGTGCCAGCAGCCCAAACGAATACTCGTTCACCGGGGAGCTGTTTTTT	CASSPNEYSFTGELFF
TRBV4-3	NA	NA	TRBJ2-2	TGCGCCAGCAGCCAATTAGGAGGGACCGGGGAGCTGTTTTTT	CASSQLGGTGELFF
TRBV18	TRBD1	NA	TRBJ2-1	TGTGCCAGCTCACGACAGGGGGTCAGCTCCTACAATGAGCAGTTCTTC	CASSRQGVSSYNEQFF
TRBV6-6	NA	NA	TRBJ1-2	TGTGCCAGCAGTTACTCGACAGGCGATGGCTACACCTTC	CASSYSTGDGYTF
TRBV7-2	NA	NA	TRBJ2-2	TGTGCCAGCAGCTCCACAGGGTTCACCGGGGAGCTGTTTTTT	CASSSTGFTGELFF